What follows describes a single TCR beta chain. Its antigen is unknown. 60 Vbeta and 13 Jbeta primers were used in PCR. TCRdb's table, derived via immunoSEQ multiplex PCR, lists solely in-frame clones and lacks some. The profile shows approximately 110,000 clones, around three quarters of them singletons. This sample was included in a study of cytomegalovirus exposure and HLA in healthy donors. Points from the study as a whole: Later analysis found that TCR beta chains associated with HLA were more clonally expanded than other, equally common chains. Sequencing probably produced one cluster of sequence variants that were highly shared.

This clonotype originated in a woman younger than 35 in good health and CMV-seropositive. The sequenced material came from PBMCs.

For the CDR3, the DNA is TGTGCCAGCAGCACTGTGACTAGCGGGCCTTCCTACGAGCAGTACTTC. This translates into CASSTVTSGPSYEQYF. The chain uses TRBV7-9 and TRBJ2-7, with 10 bases fitting TRBD2. Trimming cost V 5 bases and J 1 base; bases outside gene matches: 8. CDR3 size: 16 residues. Germline V gene lookup returns CDR1 SEHNR and CDR2 FQNEAQ (reference sequence).